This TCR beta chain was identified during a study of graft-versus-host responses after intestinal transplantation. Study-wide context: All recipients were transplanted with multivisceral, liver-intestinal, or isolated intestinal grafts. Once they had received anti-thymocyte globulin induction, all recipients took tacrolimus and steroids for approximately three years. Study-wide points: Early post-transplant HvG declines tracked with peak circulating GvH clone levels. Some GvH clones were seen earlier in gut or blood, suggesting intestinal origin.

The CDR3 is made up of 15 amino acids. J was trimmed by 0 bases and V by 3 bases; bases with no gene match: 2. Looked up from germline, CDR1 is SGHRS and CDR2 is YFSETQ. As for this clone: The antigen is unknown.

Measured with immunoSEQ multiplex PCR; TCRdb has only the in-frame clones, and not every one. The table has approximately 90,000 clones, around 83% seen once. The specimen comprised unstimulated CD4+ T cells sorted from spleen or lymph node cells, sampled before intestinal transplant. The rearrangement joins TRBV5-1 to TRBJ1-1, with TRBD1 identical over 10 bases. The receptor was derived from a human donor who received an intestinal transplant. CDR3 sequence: CASSSGTGVNTEAFF. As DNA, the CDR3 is TGCGCCAGCAGCTCCGGGACAGGGGTGAACACTGAAGCTTTCTTT.